This TCR beta chain was captured by sequencing in a study of CD8+ T cells in alopecia areata. Notes on the study in general: Scalp clonality and expanded CD8+ clones among the top 100 were significantly decreased by tofacitinib.

Sequencing used cDNA as its template, made by extracting RNA and reverse transcribing it. Profiled with immunoSEQ multiplex PCR; TCRdb holds only in-frame clones, not every one. The repertoire holds 200,000 to 250,000 clones, around two fifths seen once, with 0.48% in the top ten. Regarding treatment: oral pan-JAK inhibitor, 5-10 mg twice daily. This clone came up once. Its matching antigen is unknown. The CDR3 is 15 residues long. Germline loops: CDR1 LGHNA, CDR2 YNFKEQ. Trimming shortened V by 1 base and J by 5 bases, and 9 bases separated the two germline ends. V gene TRBV4-2 combines with J gene TRBJ1-6, with D possibly being TRBD1 (6 bases). The source material was CD4+ T cells sorted from blood, sampled around week 31, from a patient treated with tofacitinib. The clonotype was recovered from a human donor with alopecia areata. In DNA form, the CDR3 reads TGTGCCAGCAGCCAAGCAAACAGGGATAATTCACCCCTCCACTTT. Translating gives CASSQANRDNSPLHF.